What follows are 29 T cell receptor beta chains derived from one specimen sequenced in a study of T cell clonotyping in hematopoietic cell transplantation. Method: immunoSEQ multiplex PCR; TCRdb's copy keeps in-frame clones and lacks some. The sample consists of several thousand clones, about nine tenths of them appearing once. The sample here was PBMCs, taken 180 days after allogeneic stem cell transplant. The receptors were gathered from a human patient who had an allogeneic stem cell transplant, so the T cells may come from the graft donor. The donor label of this sample is uncertain. Some clones in this sample may be carry-over from other donors' samples.

The rearrangement links TRBV4-1 to TRBJ1-1; TRBD1 matches 12 bases. The CDR3 extends over 17 amino acids. Germline assignment: CDR1 MGHRA and CDR2 YSYEKL. The V gene end was trimmed by 2 bases and the J gene end by 3 bases; junction bases not matched to a gene: 7. The DNA of the CDR3 is TGCGCCAGCAGCCAACGGGACAGGGGGCGTCGGGACACTGAAGCTTTCTTT. Translated: CASSQRDRGRRDTEAFF.

The genes are TRBV10-2 and TRBJ2-1, with TRBD1 as a possible D gene (5 bases). The V and J ends lost 0 bases and 15 bases respectively, with 12 bases between them. Germline lookup yields CDR1 WSHSY and CDR2 SAAADI. The CDR3 is made up of 12 amino acids. DNA for the CDR3: TGCGCCAGCAGTGAGTCGTTGGACAAGCCGTTCTTC. This gives the protein CASSESLDKPFF.

The genes are TRBV7-9 and TRBJ1-2; 9 bases agree with TRBD1. The CDR3 consists of 14 residues. Looked up from germline, CDR1 is SEHNR and CDR2 is FQNEAQ (reference sequence). V shed 4 bases, J shed 8 bases, and the junction held 8 bases outside the gene matches. CDR3 DNA: TGTGCCAGCAGCTCCCGGACAGGGGAATACGGCTACACCTTC. Its translation is CASSSRTGEYGYTF.

By sample share, this clone is large (0.1 to 1%). CDR3 loop: CASSLASAAYEQYF. DNA of the CDR3: TGTGCCAGCAGCTTAGCGTCGGCGGCCTACGAGCAGTACTTC. V and J are TRBV7-9 and TRBJ2-7; no clear D. CDR1 is SEHNR, CDR2 FQNEAQ, per germline (reference sequence). Trimming left V 0 bases short and J 2 bases short, with 8 bases between. The CDR3 has 14 residues.

The rearrangement uses TRBV30 and TRBJ1-4; TRBD1 is a possible D gene (6 bases). From germline, CDR1 is GTSNPN and CDR2 SVGIG (reference sequence). Trimming took 3 bases from V and 0 from J, leaving 14 bases between them. There are 16 residues in the CDR3. CDR3 nucleotide sequence: TGTGCCTGGAGCGCAGGGGCCCTTGCAACTAATGAAAAACTGTTTTTT. Translation: CAWSAGALATNEKLFF. Full variable domain (remainder filled in from reference TRBV30 and TRBJ1-4): SQTIHQWPATLVQPVGSPLSLECTVEGTSNPNLYWYRQAAGRGLQLLFYSVGIGQISSEVPQNLSASRPQDRQFILSSKKLLLSDSGFYLCAWSAGALATNEKLFFGSGTQLSVL.

V and J are TRBV7-2 and TRBJ2-7; the D is unclear. The germline V gene encodes CDR1 SGHTA and CDR2 FQGNSA. The CDR3 spans 14 residues. V was cut by 3 bases and J by 3 bases, with 12 bases left in between. This chain's CDR3 is CASSFLGTLYEQYF. For the CDR3, the DNA is TGTGCCAGCAGCTTTTTGGGTACCCTCTACGAGCAGTACTTC.

J is TRBJ1-1 and V is TRBV30; D unclear. Per germline, CDR1 GTSNPN and CDR2 SVGIG (reference sequence). The CDR3 has 11 residues. V was trimmed by 4 bases and J by 1 base, leaving 4 bases between them. CDR3: CAWTWNTEAFF. The CDR3 DNA reads TGTGCCTGGACGTGGAACACTGAAGCTTTCTTT.

This clone turned up a few times. The chain combines TRBV18 with TRBJ2-7; weak D call: TRBD1 (5 bases). Looked up from germline, CDR1 is KGHSH and CDR2 is LQKENI. V was pared by 5 bases and J by 2 bases, with 13 bases between. The CDR3 is 14 residues long. The CDR3 coding sequence is TGTGCCAGCTCAACAGGCCCAACTACCTACGAGCAGTACTTC. It translates to CASSTGPTTYEQYF.

The chain carries TRBV11-2 and TRBJ2-1, with D perhaps assigned TRBD1 or TRBD2 (5 bases each). The CDR3 extends over 13 amino acids. Trimming removed 3 bases at V and 9 bases at J, with 12 bases between. CDR1 is SGHAT and CDR2 is FQNNGV in the germline V gene. CDR3 nucleotide sequence: TGTGCCAGCAGCTTCGCGACAGCGGCTGAGCAGTTCTTC. This encodes CASSFATAAEQFF.

This clone has only one observation. CDR3 in DNA: TGTGCCAGCAGCGCGGGTTTTACTAGCACAGATACGCAGTATTTT. Translated: CASSAGFTSTDTQYF. The rearrangement links TRBV9 to TRBJ2-3; D not certain. Germline V gene lookup returns CDR1 SGDLS and CDR2 YYNGEE. V lost 3 bases to trimming and J lost 0 bases, with 11 bases between them. CDR3 length: 15 amino acids.

The chain has TRBV30 and TRBJ1-4; D unresolved. In germline, CDR1 is GTSNPN, CDR2 SVGIG (reference sequence). V lost 0 bases to trimming and J lost 8 bases, with 4 bases between them. The CDR3 has 11 residues. This CDR3 reads CAWSVREKLFF. The CDR3 DNA reads TGTGCCTGGAGTGTACGGGAAAAACTGTTTTTT. The whole variable domain, filled in from reference TRBV30 and TRBJ1-4, reads SQTIHQWPATLVQPVGSPLSLECTVEGTSNPNLYWYRQAAGRGLQLLFYSVGIGQISSEVPQNLSASRPQDRQFILSSKKLLLSDSGFYLCAWSVREKLFFGSGTQLSVL.

This chain's CDR3 is CASSSGQGVYEQYF. The CDR3 bases are TGTGCCAGCAGTTCGGGACAGGGGGTGTACGAGCAGTACTTC. This sequence joins TRBV28 and TRBJ2-7; 11 bases are shared with TRBD1. The CDR3 is 14 amino acids. Losses at the gene ends were 4 bases for V and 4 bases for J; bases not matched to a gene: 3. Germline V gene lookup returns CDR1 MDHEN and CDR2 SYDVKM.

The rearrangement joins TRBV7-2 to TRBJ1-2; D is uncertain. This CDR3 has 15 residues. Germline V gene lookup returns CDR1 SGHTA and CDR2 FQGNSA. The V end lost 5 bases, the J end lost 6 bases, and 19 bases lay between the germline ends. The CDR3 nucleotides are TGTGCCAGCAGCATTACCCAGGCTAACTCAAATGGCTACACCTTC. Amino acids: CASSITQANSNGYTF.

The V gene is TRBV19, the J gene TRBJ1-1; the match to TRBD1 covers 10 bases. Germline V gene sequence: CDR1 LNHDA, CDR2 SQIVND (reference sequence). V was clipped by 6 bases and J by 7 bases; unmatched bases: 5. The CDR3 loop spans 13 amino acids. CDR3 loop: CASRQTGGHEAFF. In DNA, the CDR3 is TGTGCCAGTAGGCAGACAGGGGGCCATGAAGCTTTCTTT.

V is TRBV28 and J is TRBJ1-4; D may be TRBD1 (6 bases). The CDR3 has 15 amino acids. Trimming removed 6 bases from V and 5 bases from J, with 16 bases in between. Per germline, CDR1 MDHEN and CDR2 SYDVKM. The DNA for the CDR3 is TGTGCCAGCAGACCGTTACAGGGACTGAATGAAAAACTGTTTTTT. This translates into CASRPLQGLNEKLFF.

This clone was counted a single time. The chain carries TRBV27 and TRBJ2-2; 8 bases line up with TRBD1. The CDR3 is made up of 16 amino acids. Germline V gene lookup returns CDR1 MNHEY and CDR2 SMNVEV (reference sequence). The J segment lost 4 bases and the V segment lost 8 bases, leaving 12 bases of the junction unmatched. In nucleotides, the CDR3 is TGTGCCAGCGGGCGACTGACAGGGGTTAGCACCGGGGAGCTGTTTTTT. It translates to CASGRLTGVSTGELFF.

CDR3 region: CASGGDSLGEQYF. DNA of the CDR3: TGTGCCAGCGGGGGGGACAGCTTGGGGGAGCAGTACTTC. This chain connects TRBV27 to TRBJ2-7; D might be TRBD1 or TRBD2, each matching 7 bases. CDR1 and CDR2 from the germline V gene are MNHEY and SMNVEV (reference sequence). CDR3 length: 13 amino acids. Trimming removed 8 bases from V and 7 bases from J, with 18 bases in between.

The V and J genes are TRBV7-2 and TRBJ2-6; 7 bases are shared with TRBD1. Germline V CDR1 and CDR2: SGHTA, FQGNSA. The CDR3 covers 15 residues. J gave up 3 bases and V 5 bases, and 4 bases lay outside the gene matches. DNA for the CDR3: TGTGCCAGCAGCCCCGACAGGGTTGGGGCCAACGTCCTGACTTTC. It is translated as CASSPDRVGANVLTF.

V and J are TRBV4-3 and TRBJ1-1, with 7 positions matching TRBD1. V gave up 2 bases and J gave up 4 bases; unmatched junction bases: 7. CDR1 is LGHNA, CDR2 YSLEER, per germline. The CDR3 totals 15 residues. The CDR3 loop reads CASSQTGAGGTEAFF. CDR3 DNA: TGCGCCAGCAGCCAAACTGGCGCAGGGGGCACTGAAGCTTTCTTT.

The V call is TRBV6-5, the J call TRBJ2-7; D tentatively fits TRBD1 or TRBD2 (5 bases each). V lost 8 bases and J 3 bases, leaving 20 bases between the germline ends. The germline V gene encodes CDR1 MNHEY and CDR2 SVGAGI. The CDR3 loop spans 15 amino acids. As DNA, the CDR3 is TGTGCCAGCTCCATCGGCTCTCAGGGAGTCTACGAGCAGTACTTC. It encodes CASSIGSQGVYEQYF.

This sequence joins TRBV4-3 and TRBJ2-5, with D maybe TRBD2 (6 bases). This CDR3 comprises 15 residues. Germline-derived CDR1 and CDR2 are LGHNA and YSLEER. Trimming removed 1 base at V and 4 bases at J, with 13 bases between. CDR3: CASSQGWGDSETQYF. The CDR3 DNA reads TGCGCCAGCAGCCAAGGTTGGGGGGATTCAGAGACCCAGTACTTC.

The chain is built from TRBV7-9 and TRBJ2-2; 9 positions agree with TRBD2. The length of the CDR3 is 17 residues. Germline assignment: CDR1 SEHNR and CDR2 FQNEAQ (reference sequence). V trimming: 10 bases; J trimming: 3 bases; junction bases outside the gene matches: 15. The chain's CDR3 is CAIRPSGGIPDTGELFF. CDR3 nucleotide sequence: TGTGCCATCCGCCCGAGCGGGGGGATCCCGGACACCGGGGAGCTGTTTTTT.

This rearrangement joins TRBV7-2 to TRBJ2-7; TRBD1 matches 8 bases. Germline assignment: CDR1 SGHTA and CDR2 FQGNSA. The CDR3 has 14 residues. With V trimmed by 5 bases and J by 6 bases, 9 bases remained unmatched. CDR3 in DNA: TGTGCCAGCAGCCGCGCGACAGGGGTGGGCGAGCAGTACTTC. Amino acids: CASSRATGVGEQYF.

This chain connects TRBV9 to TRBJ2-7, with D hard to call. The CDR3 is 17 residues long. The V gene's germline CDR1 is SGDLS and CDR2 YYNGEE. Deletions cut 2 bases from V and 2 bases from J, with 20 bases between. CDR3 coding DNA: TGTGCCAGCAGCGTTTTTCTTCCCGGAGACATAGCCTACGAGCAGTACTTC. Translating gives CASSVFLPGDIAYEQYF.

The chain's CDR3 is CASSQDQRQGGEKLFF. Here the CDR3 DNA reads TGTGCCAGCAGCCAAGATCAAAGGCAGGGAGGTGAAAAACTGTTTTTT. This chain links TRBV14 with TRBJ1-4; possibly TRBD1 for D (5 bases). The CDR3 runs to 16 residues. Germline lookup yields CDR1 SGHDN and CDR2 FVKESK. Trimming took 0 bases from V and 7 from J, leaving 15 bases between them.

The V and J genes are TRBV27 and TRBJ1-5; 12 bases fit TRBD1. This CDR3 is 19 amino acids long. The germline V gene encodes CDR1 MNHEY and CDR2 SMNVEV (reference sequence). Trimming cost V 5 bases and J 4 bases; bases outside gene matches: 15. Written as DNA, the CDR3 is TGTGCCAGCAGTGCTCTCTCCGGGACAGGGGGCGTTCGGAATCAGCCCCAGCATTTT. This codes for CASSALSGTGGVRNQPQHF.

The chain employs TRBV7-9 and TRBJ1-1, with D unclear. Trimming shortened V by 8 bases and J by 1 base, and 11 bases separated the two germline ends. There are 13 residues in the CDR3. Germline V lookup: CDR1 SEHNR, CDR2 FQNEAQ (reference sequence). CDR3 region: CASVRQSNTEAFF. CDR3 bases: TGTGCCAGCGTCAGGCAGTCGAACACTGAAGCTTTCTTT. The full variable domain, completed using reference TRBV7-9 and TRBJ1-1, is DTGVSQNPRHKITKRGQNVTFRCDPISEHNRLYWYRQTLGQGPEFLTYFQNEAQLEKSRLLSDRFSAERPKGSFSTLEIQRTEQGDSAMYLCASVRQSNTEAFFGQGTRLTVV.

This chain connects TRBV7-2 to TRBJ1-4; weak D call: TRBD1 (5 bases). In germline, CDR1 is SGHTA, CDR2 FQGNSA. The CDR3 length is 14 residues. Deletions cut 5 bases from V and 4 bases from J, with 11 bases between. The CDR3 protein is CASSVDSYNEKLFF. CDR3 nucleotide sequence: TGTGCCAGCAGCGTAGACAGTTATAATGAAAAACTGTTTTTT.

This chain joins TRBV4-2 and TRBJ2-7, with TRBD2 identical over 11 bases. With V trimmed by 0 bases and J by 3 bases, 7 bases remained unmatched. Germline loops: CDR1 LGHNA, CDR2 YNFKEQ. CDR3 size: 17 residues. The CDR3 bases are TGTGCCAGCAGCCAAGATAGTGGGACTAGCGGTTACTACGAGCAGTACTTC. It yields the protein CASSQDSGTSGYYEQYF.